This entry lists 6 T cell receptor beta chains sequenced from one sample in a study of long-term antiretroviral therapy in people with HIV (dated by TCRdb to the early 2020s). The immunoSEQ hsTCRB v3.0 assay was used at survey level resolution to sequence the TRB variable region. The source is immuneACCESS, and TCRdb retained only in-frame sequences with V and J called. Part of the clones is not carried over; for the studies checked, unresolved V genes explain less than half of this, and the remainder is unexplained. This sample lists tens of thousands of clones; roughly 91% were detected once. Around 8.4% of the sample goes to the ten largest clones. This specimen was unsorted PBMCs, taken 0.2 years before starting antiretroviral therapy. These TCRs come from a man between 18 and 29 years old with HIV.

This clone was recorded only once. The chain joins TRBV30 to TRBJ1-3; no clear D gene. The V end lost 2 bases, the J end lost 2 bases, and 7 bases lay between the germline ends. Per the germline V gene, CDR1 is GTSNPN and CDR2 is SVGIG (reference sequence). This CDR3 contains 13 residues. CDR3 sequence: CAWSRGTGNTIYF. For the CDR3, the DNA is TGTGCCTGGAGTAGAGGGACTGGAAACACCATATATTTT.

This CDR3 reads CSVGQGQNIQYF. Written as DNA, the CDR3 is TGCAGCGTTGGACAGGGTCAAAACATTCAGTACTTC. The gene calls are TRBV29-1 and TRBJ2-4; TRBD1 matches 7 bases. The CDR3 length is 12 residues. Germline CDR1 reads SQVTM; CDR2 reads ANQGSEA. V lost 4 bases, J lost 5 bases, and 2 bases stayed unmatched.

This CDR3 is CASSETFDMNTEAFF. The CDR3 DNA reads TGTGCCAGCTCAGAGACCTTTGACATGAACACTGAAGCTTTCTTT. The chain recombines TRBV18 with TRBJ1-1; no clear D. The CDR3 is 15 amino acids. V lost 5 bases and J lost 0, with 13 bases in between. Germline assignment: CDR1 KGHSH and CDR2 LQKENI.

The genes are TRBV27 and TRBJ2-1; D ambiguous. CDR3 length: 13 amino acids. V lost 3 bases to trimming and J lost 4 bases, with 7 bases between them. Per the germline V gene, CDR1 is MNHEY and CDR2 is SMNVEV (reference sequence). The DNA of the CDR3 is TGTGCCAGCAGTTTCGACGGTTACAATGAGCAGTTCTTC. Translating gives CASSFDGYNEQFF.

The gene calls are TRBV6-5 and TRBJ1-2; D possibly corresponds to TRBD1 (6 bases). The germline V gene encodes CDR1 MNHEY and CDR2 SVGAGI. The CDR3 covers 13 residues. Trimming removed 5 bases at V and 2 bases at J, with 9 bases between. CDR3 in DNA: TGTGCCAGCAGTCGGACAGAAAACTATGGCTACACCTTC. This encodes CASSRTENYGYTF.

The CDR3 here is CASSQAAWRRSPLHF. The CDR3 DNA reads as TGTGCCAGCAGCCAGGCGGCCTGGAGGAGGTCACCCCTCCACTTT. The J gene is TRBJ1-6, the V gene TRBV16; D remains unclear. CDR1 is KGHSY, CDR2 FQNENV, per germline. Trimming removed 3 bases from V and 10 bases from J, with 16 bases in between. The CDR3 is made up of 15 amino acids.